What follows describes a single TCR beta chain. Its target is not known. Clones were sequenced by immunoSEQ multiplex PCR, and TCRdb holds only the in-frame ones, with some missing. Of more than 100,000 clones in the sample, approximately 86% are singletons; the top ten hold roughly 2.3%. Germline V gene data show CDR1 as KGHDR and CDR2 as SFDVKD. V dropped 5 bases and J dropped 6 bases, with 3 bases sitting between them. The CDR3 is 11 amino acids. The sample comes from a study of T cell responses to AZD1222 COVID-19 vaccine. Regarding the study as a whole: Possibly, clonal diversity was underestimated; donors were largely white British and included more females. The breadth and depth of Spike-specific TCRs increased once two AZD1222 doses had been given.

The chain carries TRBV24-1 and TRBJ2-2, with D unresolved. This receptor was taken from an adult in good health. The source was peripheral blood, collected on day 0 of AZD1222 vaccination. The CDR3 loop is CATSGSGELFF. The CDR3 nucleotides are TGTGCCACCAGTGGATCCGGGGAGCTGTTTTTT.